These T cell receptor beta chains were read from a single sample in a study of blood T cell repertoires in COVID-19. Profiled with immunoSEQ multiplex PCR; TCRdb holds only in-frame clones, not every one. The table lists a few hundred thousand clones, roughly 80% of them singletons. What was sequenced was peripheral blood. All receptors derive from a man older than 75 with acute or convalescent COVID-19. Both conserved end residues are part of each CDR3. The D gene is left open where the match is weak. Only part of the rows carry a size: once, few, many, or a class if the clone is expanded.

cdr3_aa | cdr3_nt | j_call | v_call | clone_size | d_call
CASSDGGYSNQPQHF | TGTGCCAGCAGTGATGGCGGCTATAGCAATCAGCCCCAGCATTTT | TRBJ1-5 | TRBV6-1 | . | .
CASSYSGTGRYEQYF | TGTGCCAGCAGTTACTCGGGGACAGGGCGCTACGAGCAGTACTTC | TRBJ2-7 | TRBV6-5 | . | TRBD1
CASSQDLGDRGLKNIQYF | TGTGCCAGCAGCCAAGATTTAGGGGACAGGGGGCTAAAAAACATTCAGTACTTC | TRBJ2-4 | TRBV3-1/TRBV3-2 | . | TRBD1
CASSKGRSLRAKNIQYF | TGTGCCAGCAGCAAAGGGCGCAGCCTGAGGGCCAAAAACATTCAGTACTTC | TRBJ2-4 | TRBV21-1 | . | .
CASSPGQPYNEQFF | TGTGCCAGCAGCCCGGGACAACCTTACAATGAGCAGTTCTTC | TRBJ2-1 | TRBV2 | . | .
CASSLAAETGRGLNQPQHF | TGTGCCAGCAGCTTGGCCGCGGAGACAGGGAGAGGTCTTAATCAGCCCCAGCATTTT | TRBJ1-5 | TRBV5-8 | few | TRBD1
CATSDLSLGGKETQYF | TGTGCCACCAGTGATTTGAGTTTAGGGGGCAAAGAGACCCAGTACTTC | TRBJ2-5 | TRBV24-1 | . | TRBD1
CASSLWTDMNTEAFF | TGTGCCAGCAGCCTATGGACAGATATGAACACTGAAGCTTTCTTT | TRBJ1-1 | TRBV3-1/TRBV3-2 | . | .
CASRPDSGSISEQFF | TGTGCCAGCAGGCCTGATAGCGGGAGTATCAGTGAGCAGTTCTTC | TRBJ2-1 | TRBV3-1/TRBV3-2 | . | TRBD2
CSARSYGYTF | TGCAGTGCGCGATCATATGGCTACACCTTC | TRBJ1-2 | TRBV20-1 | few | .
CASSLGGGPEETQYF | TGTGCCAGCAGCCTAGGAGGCGGGCCAGAGGAGACCCAGTACTTC | TRBJ2-5 | TRBV7-9 | . | .
CASSLPRSHTGELFF | TGTGCCAGCAGCTTGCCCCGGAGTCACACCGGGGAGCTGTTTTTT | TRBJ2-2 | TRBV5-6 | . | .
CASSEAVGPREEKLFF | TGTGCCAGCAGTGAAGCTGTGGGACCCCGGGAGGAAAAACTGTTTTTT | TRBJ1-4 | TRBV6-1 | . | .
CASSYLGGASMNEQYF | TGTGCCAGCAGTTACTTAGGGGGCGCTTCAATGAACGAGCAGTACTTC | TRBJ2-7 | TRBV6-5 | . | TRBD1
CAWGRQGFSPLHF | TGTGCCTGGGGACGACAGGGGTTTTCACCCCTCCACTTT | TRBJ1-6 | TRBV30 | . | TRBD1
CASSLGQGGGEKLFF | TGCGCCAGCAGCCTCGGACAGGGCGGTGGCGAAAAACTGTTTTTT | TRBJ1-4 | TRBV5-1 | . | TRBD1
CATSAAGTGSNYGYTF | TGTGCCACCAGTGCCGCCGGGACAGGGTCTAACTATGGCTACACCTTC | TRBJ1-2 | TRBV24-1 | . | TRBD1
CASSAVGQTNTEAFF | TGTGCCAGCTCAGCGGTCGGACAGACGAACACTGAAGCTTTCTTT | TRBJ1-1 | TRBV18 | . | .
CASSSPGTGNYGYTF | TGTGCCAGTAGTAGTCCCGGGACAGGGAACTATGGCTACACCTTC | TRBJ1-2 | TRBV19 | . | TRBD1
CASSVDRGSGNTIYF | TGTGCCAGCAGCGTGGACAGGGGCTCTGGAAACACCATATATTTT | TRBJ1-3 | TRBV7-2 | . | TRBD1
CASSILTGGETQYF | TGCGCCAGCAGCATTCTTACAGGGGGGGAGACCCAGTACTTC | TRBJ2-5 | TRBV5-1 | . | TRBD1
CASSLSYGVANRSPLHF | TGTGCCAGCAGTTTATCGTACGGGGTCGCCAATAGATCACCCCTCCACTTT | TRBJ1-6 | TRBV28 | . | .
CASSLQGAGNYGYTF | TGCGCCAGCAGCTTACAGGGGGCGGGAAACTATGGCTACACCTTC | TRBJ1-2 | TRBV5-1 | . | TRBD1
CATSDPDRTRGYTF | TGTGCCACCAGTGACCCCGACAGGACGCGCGGCTACACCTTC | TRBJ1-2 | TRBV24-1 | . | .
CASSPDRFNSPLHF | TGTGCCAGCTCACCAGACAGATTCAATTCACCCCTCCACTTT | TRBJ1-6 | TRBV18 | . | .
CASRVNDRDEQYF | TGTGCCAGCAGAGTGAATGACAGGGACGAGCAGTACTTC | TRBJ2-7 | TRBV3-1/TRBV3-2 | . | TRBD1
CAWGKGRATGELFF | TGTGCCTGGGGTAAAGGGAGGGCCACCGGGGAGCTGTTTTTT | TRBJ2-2 | TRBV30 | . | TRBD2
CASSHAGQGAGGLGSPLHF | TGCGCCAGCAGCCACGCGGGACAGGGTGCTGGTGGCCTGGGTTCACCCCTCCACTTT | TRBJ1-6 | TRBV5-1 | . | TRBD1
CASSRTGTNEKLFF | TGTGCCAGCAGCCGTACAGGGACCAATGAAAAACTGTTTTTT | TRBJ1-4 | TRBV3-1/TRBV3-2 | . | .
CASSRGGGRSYNEQFF | TGTGCCAGCAGCCGCGGGGGGGGACGCTCCTACAATGAGCAGTTCTTC | TRBJ2-1 | TRBV3-1/TRBV3-2 | . | TRBD2
CASSPLSRGMEGNTIYF | TGTGCCAGCAGTCCCCTCTCAAGGGGGATGGAAGGAAACACCATATATTTT | TRBJ1-3 | TRBV6-6 | . | .
CASSLAYSPQGRTEAFF | TGTGCCAGCAGCTTGGCCTATTCCCCACAGGGGCGTACTGAAGCTTTCTTT | TRBJ1-1 | TRBV5-8 | . | TRBD1
CASTKIGWGVFRQGATNEKLFF | TGTGCCAGCACTAAAATTGGTTGGGGTGTTTTCCGACAGGGGGCAACTAATGAAAAACTGTTTTTT | TRBJ1-4 | TRBV28 | . | TRBD1
CASETSPYNEQFF | TGTGCCAGCGAGACTTCTCCCTACAATGAGCAGTTCTTC | TRBJ2-1 | TRBV11-2 | many | .
CASSRQGVGSPLHF | TGTGCCAGCAGCCGACAGGGAGTCGGCTCACCCCTCCACTTT | TRBJ1-6 | TRBV6-4 | . | TRBD1
CASSKGTGNGPEQYF | TGTGCCAGCTCGAAAGGGACAGGGAACGGACCCGAGCAGTACTTC | TRBJ2-7 | TRBV18 | . | TRBD1
CASSFTGNLNTEAFF | TGCGCCAGCAGCTTCACAGGGAACCTAAACACTGAAGCTTTCTTT | TRBJ1-1 | TRBV5-1 | . | .
CASSLPSSGNTIYF | TGTGCCAGCAGCTTACCCAGCTCTGGAAACACCATATATTTT | TRBJ1-3 | TRBV13 | . | .
CASSFIAGAYNEQFF | TGCGCCAGCAGCTTCATAGCGGGAGCCTACAATGAGCAGTTCTTC | TRBJ2-1 | TRBV5-1 | . | TRBD2
CASSPRQVHYGYTF | TGTGCCAGCAGCCCCAGACAGGTTCACTATGGCTACACCTTC | TRBJ1-2 | TRBV7-9 | once | .
CASSTLRRPADNSPLHF | TGTGCCAGCAGCACTTTAAGACGGCCTGCGGATAATTCACCCCTCCACTTT | TRBJ1-6 | TRBV21-1 | . | .
CASSQDEIGTGPVNEQYF | TGTGCCAGCAGCCAAGATGAAATAGGGACAGGGCCCGTCAACGAGCAGTACTTC | TRBJ2-7 | TRBV14 | . | TRBD1
CASSHDYTYNEQFF | TGTGCCAGCAGCCACGACTACACCTACAATGAGCAGTTCTTC | TRBJ2-1 | TRBV14 | . | .
CASSYRQGHQPQHF | TGTGCCAGCAGTTACCGACAGGGTCATCAGCCCCAGCATTTT | TRBJ1-5 | TRBV6-5 | . | TRBD1
CASSSGGQSTDTQYF | TGTGCCAGCAGCTCAGGGGGACAGAGCACAGATACGCAGTATTTT | TRBJ2-3 | TRBV5-4 | . | TRBD1
CASSLAQMNTEAFF | TGTGCCAGCAGTTTGGCACAGATGAACACTGAAGCTTTCTTT | TRBJ1-1 | TRBV27 | . | .
CASSFGGAKNIQYF | TGTGCCAGCAGTTTCGGGGGGGCCAAAAACATTCAGTACTTC | TRBJ2-4 | TRBV28 | . | TRBD2
CASSIEGRYTGELFF | TGTGCCAGTAGTATAGAGGGGCGATACACCGGGGAGCTGTTTTTT | TRBJ2-2 | TRBV19 | . | .